This T cell receptor beta chain is from a study of a mutant IDH1 vaccine in newly diagnosed glioma. To note about this clone: Antigen: not known.

Only in-frame clones appear in the TCRdb table, and some are missing; sequencing was by immunoSEQ multiplex PCR. This sample has approximately 82,000 clones, with 75% to 90% found just once. CDR1 is SGHNT and CDR2 is YYREEE in the germline V gene (reference sequence). Trimming left V 1 base short and J 11 bases short, with 13 bases between. This CDR3 has 13 residues. Time point denoted: week 23, last vaccination. The content of each vaccine dose was 300 ug of mutant IDH1 20-mer peptide, and topical imiquimod accompanied it. The chain recombines TRBV5-4 with TRBJ2-1; TRBD2 might be the D (5 bases). This receptor was taken from a woman between 45 and 65 years old with glioma. Sample: PBMCs, taken from a glioma patient whose treatment included an IDH1 peptide vaccine. For the CDR3, the DNA is TGTGCCAGCAGCTTGAGCGGTTCAATGAAGCAGTTCTTC. It encodes CASSLSGSMKQFF.